This T cell receptor (beta chain) is from a study of identical twins. The study's findings and limits: Among out-of-frame alpha sequences shared by twins, low generation probability occurred in excess. The authors noted that invariant MAIT and iNKT cells could partly confound zero-insertion analyses. For cord blood, abundant beta clonotypes had fewer insertions, unlike memory repertoires, which showed none.

In TCRdb, the 5' RACE reads were re-called with MiXCR into one record per CDR3 protein. This table holds a few hundred thousand distinct CDR3 sequences, roughly 9% found once. Every one of the donors was a healthy Caucasian. This clonotype has a handful of counts. Antigen: not known. Germline CDR1 is LGHDT and CDR2 is YNNKEL (reference sequence). V was cut by 4 bases and J by 7 bases, with 17 bases left in between. This CDR3 comprises 14 residues. V usage is TRBV3-1 and J usage is TRBJ2-7, with D possibly being TRBD2 (6 bases). The receptor's source is a woman aged 50 to 60 in good health. The sample comprised naive T cells sorted from blood. The CDR3 coding sequence is TGTGCCAGCAGCCCTGGGGGAAGGGCGGGGGAGCAGTACTTC. Translation: CASSPGGRAGEQYF.